This TCR beta chain originates from a study of blood T cell repertoires in COVID-19. Study-wide context: Sites in the United States, Italy and Spain provided acute and convalescent COVID-19 samples.

J was trimmed by 4 bases and V by 0 bases; bases with no gene match: 9. This CDR3 comprises 18 residues. From germline, CDR1 is MGHRA and CDR2 YSYEKL. Original handling: Estimation of nucleated cell counts was performed using reference gene primer amplification. Method: immunoSEQ multiplex PCR; TCRdb's copy keeps in-frame clones and lacks some. For V, J and clone size, that table is used; D and trimming come from the DNA. The sample includes about 69,000 clones, around 91% of them seen just once. Sequencing was done on a sample of peripheral blood. The rearrangement links TRBV4-1 to TRBJ2-1; 10 nucleotides match TRBD2. The sequence was collected from a man aged 45-65 years with acute or convalescent COVID-19. CDR3 in amino acids: CASSQDTVTSGTYNEQFF. The CDR3 nucleotides are TGCGCCAGCAGCCAAGATACGGTAACTAGCGGGACATACAATGAGCAGTTCTTC.